This T cell receptor (beta chain) was obtained from a study of beta chain bispecific antibodies for T cell cancers (dated by TCRdb to the early 2020s). In the study overall: Healthy donor T cells were cocultured with T cell leukemia lines and bispecific antibodies, then TRBV sequencing of surviving cells measured the depletion of each TRBV family. Surface TRBV12 (TRBV12-3) was expressed on Jurkat cells, and surface TRBV5-5 was expressed on HPB-ALL cells. What the authors observed across the whole study: Relative to anti-CD19, exposure to anti-TRBV12 lowered the TRBV12-3 share of total TRBV signal by 97% to 99%, while TRBV12-4 dropped by roughly 35%, a change that was not significant. Cross-reactivity of the anti-TRBV5-5 antibody with TRBV5-6 was attributed to high sequence similarity between the two genes. Relative to anti-CD19, exposure to anti-TRBV5-5 lowered TRBV5-5 signal by about 98% and lowered signal from the closely related TRBV5-6 by about 92%. Leukemia cell line cells were mixed with normal T cells in each sequenced sample, and most of the targeted TRBV signal was derived from the leukemia cells rather than from the normal T cells.

Unique molecular identifier barcodes were incorporated into the libraries and were used for clonotype quantification. Qiagen AllPrep DNA/RNA Micro kits were used to isolate total RNA, and an Agilent TapeStation was used to check RNA quality. TCR beta libraries were constructed by 5' RACE, in which cDNA synthesis was followed by two PCR steps with TCR beta constant-region gene-specific primers. Sequencing of the TCR beta libraries was performed on an Illumina MiSeq platform. The study's own analysis went as follows. MIGEC, MiXCR and VDJtools were used to process the reads. The frequency of each clonotype was calculated as the fraction of all unique molecular identifiers in the sample that belonged to that clonotype. Any TRBV gene that IMGT lists as a pseudogene or open reading frame, and is therefore nonfunctional, such as TRBV1, TRBV12-1 and TRBV21, was left out. TCRdb's own reprocessing of the public reads used fastp at Q25 and MiXCR and kept productive beta chains. CDR3 protein duplicates are merged, each entry listing the most common genes and DNA. Clone size and V and J calls follow TCRdb, not the original study. The sample profile shows 9,000 or so distinct CDR3 sequences; around 2.3% of them were found once. Roughly 70% of the sample is in the top ten clones.

From cysteine to phenylalanine, the CDR3 is 14 amino acids long. Just CDR3 DNA is preserved here, 42 bases in frame from base 1. V loses 8 bases at its end and J loses 0 bases; junction bases beyond the gene matches: 7. The germline V gene provides CDR1 SGHRS and CDR2 YFSETQ. As a fraction of the sample, this clonotype is medium-sized (0.01 to 0.1%). No cognate antigen has been identified for it. Base qualities are missing; no much larger clone stands one base away. The treatment or condition label, read with the paper, signifies: alpha-CD19 control bispecific (anti-CD19 x anti-CD3). T cells were expanded from blood mononuclear cells for about three days with either the anti-CD3 antibody OKT3 or CD3/CD28 Dynabeads. Anti-CD19 bispecific antibody cocultures served as comparators for TRBV sequencing; in separate killing assays, anti-CD19 had no effect on Jurkat or HPB-ALL cells. Expanded T cells were maintained in RPMI 1640 supplemented with about 10% fetal bovine serum, recombinant human IL-2 (around 97 IU/ml) and IL-7 (about 5 ng/ml). For cocultures, about 5 x 10^4 normal T cells were combined with about 5 x 10^4 target cells and bispecific antibody in about 93 ul and incubated for about 16 hours at 37 degrees C. Each bispecific antibody was composed of two single-chain variable fragments, which were expressed in a single-chain diabody format with a His tag. Healthy human donors supplied the effector T cells, with peripheral blood mononuclear cells isolated from leukapheresis samples using Ficoll density gradient centrifugation.

Sequenced material: T cells from a healthy donor cultured with Jurkat leukemia cells, taken from a culture containing an anti-CD19 bispecific antibody. The chain joins TRBV5-1 to TRBJ2-7; 8 junctional bases match TRBD1. This clonotype was obtained from a human donor in good health. Some clones in this sample may be carry-over from other donors' samples. The CDR3 loop reads CASTGTGNSYEQYF. The DNA is TGCGCCAGTACCGGGACAGGTAACTCCTACGAGCAGTACTTC.